The 23 T cell receptor beta chains in this list originate from one sample, sequenced in a study of T cells in Graves' hyperthyroidism and ophthalmopathy. RNA transcripts provided the source from which TCR beta CDR3 regions were amplified. When the TCR CDR3 underwent first-round RT-PCR, the HTBI primer set was used. MiXCR, applied by TCRdb to the multiplex PCR reads, yields one record per CDR3 protein. The sample shows about 640,000 distinct CDR3 sequences, less than 25% of them seen only once. Sequencing input: blood. Source of these receptors: a man under 40 with Graves' ophthalmopathy.

CDR3 protein: CASSDRRNQPQHF. CDR3 DNA: TGTGCCAGCAGTGATCGTCGCAATCAGCCCCAGCATTTT. This sequence joins TRBV6-1 and TRBJ1-5; D is uncertain. Trimming took 3 bases from V and 2 from J, leaving 5 bases between them. Germline CDR1 reads MNHNS; CDR2 reads SASEGT. This CDR3 has 13 amino acids.

In its sample, this clonotype was seen many times. V and J are TRBV2 and TRBJ2-7; 8 nucleotides align to TRBD1. The germline V gene has CDR1 SNHLY and CDR2 FYNNEI. V was clipped by 8 bases and J by 6 bases; unmatched bases: 9. This CDR3 contains 13 residues. This CDR3 reads CASAGQVSVEQYF. DNA of the CDR3: TGTGCCAGCGCGGGACAGGTCTCTGTCGAGCAGTACTTC.

This clonotype was recorded only once. V usage is TRBV28 and J usage is TRBJ1-5, with D uncertain. The CDR3 runs to 15 residues. Germline V gene sequence: CDR1 MDHEN, CDR2 SYDVKM. V lost 7 bases and J lost 3, with 16 bases in between. The DNA of the CDR3 is TGTGCCAGCATTACGGACCGGCGGTTCAATCAGCCCCAGCATTTT. Protein sequence: CASITDRRFNQPQHF.

This clonotype has a handful of counts. The chain employs TRBV12-5 and TRBJ2-1, with 8 bases fitting TRBD2. CDR3 length equals 21 residues. In germline, CDR1 is LGHNT, CDR2 FRNRAP. After removal of 4 bases from V and 0 bases from J, the junction contained 20 bases not matched to a gene. CDR3 sequence reads: CASGCSSGTRVLLRSYNEQFF. The CDR3 DNA is TGTGCTAGTGGTTGCTCCTCCGGGACTAGAGTCCTCCTTCGCTCCTACAATGAGCAGTTCTTC.

A few counts support this clonotype. This rearrangement joins TRBV27 to TRBJ2-5, with 10 bases that match TRBD1. CDR3 length: 17 residues. Trimming removed 5 bases from V and 4 bases from J; junction bases left unmatched: 13. Germline values: CDR1 MNHEY, CDR2 SMNVEV (reference sequence). The CDR3 is CASSGTGAGRGGETQYF. CDR3 sequence (DNA): TGTGCCAGCAGTGGGACAGGGGCCGGGAGGGGGGGAGAGACCCAGTACTTC.

In this sample, this clonotype turned up a few times. CDR3 residues: CSAKRTGGRAMRYTF. DNA of the CDR3: TGCAGTGCTAAAAGAACAGGGGGCCGTGCTATGCGCTACACCTTC. This chain uses TRBV20-1 with TRBJ1-2; TRBD1 matches 9 bases. Germline values: CDR1 DFQATT, CDR2 SNEGSKA (reference sequence). CDR3 length: 15 residues. V lost 4 bases to trimming and J lost 9 bases; unmatched junction nucleotides: 15.

This clonotype was observed at least ten times. The rearrangement links TRBV27 to TRBJ1-5, with no clear D. Trimming removed 3 bases from V and 2 bases from J, with 17 bases in between. The germline gives CDR1 MNHEY, CDR2 SMNVEV (reference sequence). This CDR3 is built from 17 residues. This CDR3 reads CASSFKGFGSGNQPQHF. CDR3 nucleotide sequence: TGTGCCAGCAGTTTCAAAGGGTTCGGTTCGGGCAATCAGCCCCAGCATTTT.

This chain uses TRBV19 with TRBJ1-4; no firm D call. The CDR3 sequence is 17 residues long. From germline, CDR1 is LNHDA and CDR2 SQIVND (reference sequence). The germline V and J ends were trimmed by 1 base and 5 bases, with 17 bases remaining between them. Here the CDR3 DNA reads TGTGCCAGTAGTATAGTACGCCCAGACGGCCGCAATGAAAAACTGTTTTTT. Protein: CASSIVRPDGRNEKLFF.

This clonotype was counted at least ten times. The genes are TRBV3-1 and TRBJ2-5; 12 nucleotides agree with TRBD2. Trimming at V came to 1 base and at J to 3 bases, leaving 9 bases not matched to a gene. CDR3 length: 18 amino acids. In germline, CDR1 is LGHDT, CDR2 YNNKEL (reference sequence). CDR3 sequence (DNA): TGTGCCAGCAGCCAAGGAAGGACTAGCGGGATGAAGGAAGAGACCCAGTACTTC. Residues: CASSQGRTSGMKEETQYF.

This clonotype was seen a handful of times. The CDR3 region has the DNA TGTGCCAGCAGCGAAGACAGGGTGAACATTCAGTACTTC. Translation: CASSEDRVNIQYF. The chain employs TRBV7-2 and TRBJ2-4; 7 bases are shared with TRBD1. From germline, CDR1 is SGHTA and CDR2 FQGNSA. The CDR3 covers 13 residues. J gave up 7 bases and V 5 bases, and 5 bases lay outside the gene matches.

This clonotype was counted between two and nine times. The J gene is TRBJ2-5, the V gene TRBV12-3 or TRBV12-4; D possibly corresponds to TRBD2 (5 bases). V shed 7 bases and J shed 1 base, with 13 bases lying between them. The CDR3 has 14 amino acids. CDR3 DNA: TGTGCCAGCACTGGAGGTGGCCGCCAAGAGACCCAGTACTTC. Protein sequence: CASTGGGRQETQYF.

The V call is TRBV7-9, the J call TRBJ1-1; 7 positions match TRBD1. The CDR3 is made up of 14 amino acids. CDR1 is SEHNR, CDR2 FQNEAQ, per germline (reference sequence). The J segment lost 3 bases and the V segment lost 5 bases, leaving 6 bases of the junction unmatched. CDR3 region: CASSAQQGYTEAFF. In nucleotides, the CDR3 is TGTGCCAGCAGCGCCCAACAGGGGTACACTGAAGCTTTCTTT. The full variable domain, completed using reference TRBV7-9 and TRBJ1-1, is DTGVSQNPRHKITKRGQNVTFRCDPISEHNRLYWYRQTLGQGPEFLTYFQNEAQLEKSRLLSDRFSAERPKGSFSTLEIQRTEQGDSAMYLCASSAQQGYTEAFFGQGTRLTVV.

This clonotype showed up just a few times. This chain connects TRBV7-9 to TRBJ2-2; TRBD2 might be the D (6 bases). The V end lost 1 base, the J end lost 5 bases, and 8 bases lay between the germline ends. There are 14 residues in the CDR3. Germline-derived CDR1 and CDR2 are SEHNR and FQNEAQ (reference sequence). The CDR3 region is CASSLERVTGELFF. As DNA, the CDR3 is TGTGCCAGCAGCTTAGAGCGGGTGACCGGGGAGCTGTTTTTT.

This clonotype was seen a few times. V and J are TRBV6-2 or TRBV6-3 and TRBJ2-7; D possibly corresponds to TRBD1 (5 bases). Germline loops: CDR1 MNHEY, CDR2 SVGEGT. The CDR3 covers 15 residues. V shed 0 bases and J shed 3 bases, with 12 bases lying between them. In DNA form, the CDR3 reads TGTGCCAGCAGTTACTCTAGGGGCAGCTACTACGAGCAGTACTTC. Protein sequence: CASSYSRGSYYEQYF.

The chain is built from TRBV12-3 or TRBV12-4 and TRBJ2-5; the D is unclear. The V end lost 6 bases, the J end lost 0 bases, and 11 bases lay between the germline ends. The CDR3 length is 14 residues. In DNA form, the CDR3 reads TGTGCCAGCAGCCGTTTGGCGTACCAAGAGACCCAGTACTTC. This encodes CASSRLAYQETQYF.

This clonotype has only a few counts. The junction departs from the called germline gene at one end, perhaps through a read error. V and J are TRBV7-7 and TRBJ2-3; the D is unclear. The CDR3 contains 15 residues. Germline loops: CDR1 SSHAT, CDR2 FNYEAQ (reference sequence). The CDR3 spells CASSRQPTSTDTQYF. CDR3 nucleotide sequence: TGTGCTAGCAGCCGCCAACCCACCAGCACAGATACGCAGTATTTT.

The J gene is TRBJ1-1, the V gene TRBV6-1, with D possibly TRBD1 on 6 matching bases. The CDR3 has 15 amino acids. The V and J ends lost 6 bases and 4 bases respectively, with 18 bases between them. CDR1 is MNHNS and CDR2 is SASEGT in the germline V gene. DNA of the CDR3: TGTGCCAGCAGGCTCGACGGGGGGGCGGCCACTGAAGCTTTCTTT. Protein product: CASRLDGGAATEAFF.

This chain connects TRBV6-2 or TRBV6-3 to TRBJ2-1, with D possibly TRBD1 on 6 matching bases. The CDR3 consists of 14 residues. Deletions cut 11 bases from V and 6 bases from J, with 20 bases between. CDR1 MNHEY and CDR2 SVGEGT come from the germline V gene. The CDR3 coding sequence is TGTGCCGGCCGCGAACAGGGTATCGCCAATGAGCAGTTCTTC. As protein: CAGREQGIANEQFF.

This clonotype was observed a few times. A much larger clone lies one base from this, so it may be a read error. The chain recombines TRBV3-1 with TRBJ2-7, with 9 bases that match TRBD1. The germline CDR1 and CDR2 sequences are LGHDT and YNNKEL (reference sequence). The CDR3 has 15 amino acids. After removal of 5 bases from V and 0 bases from J, the junction contained 5 bases not matched to a gene. The DNA for the CDR3 is TGTGCCAGCAGCGCCGGGACAGGGAGCTCCTACGAGCAGTACTTC. As protein: CASSAGTGSSYEQYF.

This clonotype has ten or more counts. The chain recombines TRBV5-1 with TRBJ1-5; 8 bases are a match to TRBD1. Germline V gene sequence: CDR1 SGHRS, CDR2 YFSETQ. CDR3 length: 17 amino acids. Trimming at V came to 0 bases and at J to 3 bases, leaving 8 bases not matched to a gene. CDR3 coding DNA: TGCGCCAGCAGCTTGGAACCCCAGGGGGCCCCCAATCAGCCCCAGCATTTT. It specifies CASSLEPQGAPNQPQHF.

In DNA form, the CDR3 reads TGCAGTGCCACTAGCGTCAGCTCCTACGAGCAGTACTTC. Its translation: CSATSVSSYEQYF. J is TRBJ2-7 and V is TRBV20-1; TRBD2 aligns across 7 bases. This CDR3 spans 13 amino acids. Looked up from germline, CDR1 is DFQATT and CDR2 is SNEGSKA (reference sequence). V shed 6 bases and J 0 bases; nucleotides not matched to a gene: 5.

The genes are TRBV7-4 and TRBJ2-3; 7 nucleotides match TRBD1. The CDR3 extends over 17 amino acids. V was pared by 1 base and J by 3 bases, with 10 bases of the junction left unmatched. Per germline, CDR1 SGHVT and CDR2 SQSDAQ. CDR3 coding DNA: TGTGCCAGCAGCTTAGTAGTGCCCACAGGGGTAACAGATACGCAGTATTTT. It is translated as CASSLVVPTGVTDTQYF.

V usage is TRBV5-1 and J usage is TRBJ1-4; 9 bases align to TRBD1. V shed 3 bases and J 0 bases; nucleotides not matched to a gene: 6. CDR1 is SGHRS and CDR2 is YFSETQ in the germline V gene. There are 17 residues in the CDR3. For the CDR3, the DNA is TGCGCCAGCAGCTCGAAACAGGGGGCTGCAACTAATGAAAAACTGTTTTTT. The encoded protein is CASSSKQGAATNEKLFF.